This is a list of T cell receptor beta chains from one sample in a study of PD-1 blockade in classical Hodgkin lymphoma. Profiled with immunoSEQ multiplex PCR; TCRdb holds only in-frame clones, not every one. This table has around 40,000 clones, 77% appearing once. The sequences come from peripheral blood mononuclear cells (PBMCs), collected before the fourth cycle of nivolumab. The receptors were sampled from a human donor with classical Hodgkin lymphoma. The CDR3 runs from the conserved cysteine through the conserved F or W. Clone size appears in some rows only: once, few, many, or a class for an expanded clone.

clone size	V gene	J gene	CDR3 protein
NA	TRBV10-3	TRBJ2-7	CASSTGGTGEQYF
NA	TRBV5-6	TRBJ2-7	CASSPTGLAGSAIPYEQYF
NA	TRBV2	TRBJ1-2	CASSGTAYGYTF
NA	TRBV18	TRBJ1-1	CASSPPWTENTEAFF
NA	TRBV28	TRBJ2-1	CASSIGTGYKLYNEQFF
NA	TRBV27	TRBJ1-5	CASSPLGQGSNQPQHF
NA	TRBV5-8	TRBJ1-5	CASSSDRGPWQPQHF
NA	TRBV5-1	TRBJ2-3	CASSLDGAQPDTQYF
few	TRBV9	TRBJ1-1	CASGVDTEAFF
once	TRBV19	TRBJ2-7	CASSDGPGVDEQYF